The entry below gives a single T cell receptor beta chain sequence along with its context. Antigen specificity is unknown. This entry is derived from a study of T cell repertoires in cytomegalovirus infection. As for the study in general: Evidence of both CMV infection and a matching HLA type came from public TCR beta signatures. Regarding the study as a whole: The cumulative frequency of public TCR beta families identified carriers of CMV plus the relevant HLA. Within the response measured ex vivo, HLA-C-restricted CMV-specific TCR beta clonotypes were dominant.

Via MiXCR, TCRdb re-called the reads, giving one row per CDR3 protein. The sample yields 150,000 to 200,000 distinct CDR3 sequences, 14% seen once. V was trimmed by 4 bases and J by 6 bases, leaving 18 bases between them. The CDR3 extends over 14 amino acids. Germline CDR1 and CDR2: DFQATT and SNEGSKA (reference sequence). Sequenced material: PBMCs. V usage is TRBV20-1 and J usage is TRBJ1-1; D call uncertain. The source of this sequence is a human donor in good health (CMV status not recorded). Some clones in this sample may be carry-over from other donors' samples. The CDR3 DNA is TGCAGTGCTATGTTATTAGCCGTTTTTTCTGAAGCTTTCTTT. Its translation: CSAMLLAVFSEAFF.